This TCR beta chain was identified during a study of graft-versus-host responses after intestinal transplantation. This CDR3 is 15 amino acids long. The germline V gene has CDR1 LGHNT and CDR2 FRNRAP. V lost 4 bases and J 3 bases, leaving 15 bases between the germline ends. TCRdb keeps only in-frame clones here, not all; method: immunoSEQ multiplex PCR. The table has approximately 90,000 clones, approximately 90% seen once; the top ten hold 7% to 9.5%. In the case of this clone: The antigen is unknown.

The chain combines TRBV12-5 with TRBJ1-1; D may be TRBD1 (6 bases). Specimen: unstimulated CD8+ T cells sorted from spleen or lymph node cells, collected before transplant. This clonotype was sampled from a human donor who was the organ donor for an intestinal transplant. CDR3 in amino acids: CASGSTGTYDTEAFF. As DNA, the CDR3 is TGTGCTAGTGGTTCAACAGGGACTTATGACACTGAAGCTTTCTTT.